These T cell receptor beta chains were read from a single sample in a study of early T cells in non-severe SARS-CoV-2 infection. Using its own MiXCR run on the 5' RACE reads, TCRdb lists one record per CDR3 protein. This sample carries approximately 49,000 distinct CDR3 sequences, approximately 12% of them seen once, and the ten largest clones take over 7.5%. Sequencing was performed on whole blood. Receptors were obtained from an adult who was a healthcare worker with PCR-confirmed SARS-CoV-2 infection or an uninfected control (not recorded which). The CDR3 runs from the conserved cysteine through the conserved F or W. The D gene is left open where the match is weak. Clone size is given for some rows only: seen once, a few or many times, or a class if the clone is expanded.

j_gene: TRBJ1-6
abundance: NA
d_gene: NA
v_gene: TRBV7-2
CDR3aa: CASSLQGLGDSPLHF
CDR3nt: TGTGCCAGCAGTCTCCAAGGGCTAGGGGATTCACCCCTCCACTTT

j_gene: TRBJ2-3
abundance: many
d_gene: NA
v_gene: TRBV4-2
CDR3aa: CASSQVYRGATDTQYF
CDR3nt: TGTGCCAGCAGCCAAGTCTACCGGGGGGCTACAGATACGCAGTATTTT

j_gene: TRBJ1-5
abundance: NA
d_gene: NA
v_gene: TRBV7-8
CDR3aa: CASSLASPGIGNQPQHF
CDR3nt: TGTGCCAGCAGCTTAGCGTCTCCGGGAATAGGCAATCAGCCCCAGCATTTT

j_gene: TRBJ1-4
abundance: NA
d_gene: NA
v_gene: TRBV19
CDR3aa: CASSNWGEKLFF
CDR3nt: TGTGCCAGTAGTAATTGGGGCGAAAAACTGTTTTTT

j_gene: TRBJ1-2
abundance: many
d_gene: TRBD1
v_gene: TRBV7-3
CDR3aa: CASSSGTGGLYGYTF
CDR3nt: TGTGCCAGCAGCTCCGGGACAGGGGGCCTCTATGGCTACACCTTC

j_gene: TRBJ1-1
abundance: few
d_gene: NA
v_gene: TRBV30
CDR3aa: CAWSWDNMNTEAFF
CDR3nt: TGTGCCTGGAGTTGGGACAACATGAACACTGAAGCTTTCTTT

j_gene: TRBJ2-7
abundance: many
d_gene: NA
v_gene: TRBV7-9
CDR3aa: CASSSAYEQYF
CDR3nt: TGTGCCAGCAGCTCGGCCTACGAGCAGTACTTC

j_gene: TRBJ2-1
abundance: many
d_gene: NA
v_gene: TRBV6-2/TRBV6-3
CDR3aa: CASSYRDEQFF
CDR3nt: TGTGCCAGCAGTTACAGGGATGAGCAGTTCTTC

j_gene: TRBJ2-7
abundance: NA
d_gene: TRBD1
v_gene: TRBV29-1
CDR3aa: CSVVGQGTLGQYF
CDR3nt: TGCAGCGTTGTTGGACAGGGGACCCTCGGGCAGTACTTC

j_gene: TRBJ2-7
abundance: NA
d_gene: NA
v_gene: TRBV27
CDR3aa: CASSPDGAEQYF
CDR3nt: TGTGCCAGCAGCCCTGACGGGGCCGAGCAGTACTTC

j_gene: TRBJ1-4
abundance: few
d_gene: NA
v_gene: TRBV3-1
CDR3aa: CASSLSNEKLFF
CDR3nt: TGTGCCAGCAGCCTCTCTAATGAAAAACTGTTTTTT

j_gene: TRBJ2-3
abundance: medium-sized
d_gene: TRBD2
v_gene: TRBV29-1
CDR3aa: CSVDDSGRADTQYF
CDR3nt: TGCAGCGTTGATGATAGCGGGAGGGCAGATACGCAGTATTTT

j_gene: TRBJ2-7
abundance: many
d_gene: NA
v_gene: TRBV28
CDR3aa: CASSRQTGRYEQYF
CDR3nt: TGTGCCAGCAGTCGACAGACCGGAAGGTACGAGCAGTACTTC

j_gene: TRBJ2-3
abundance: NA
d_gene: TRBD2
v_gene: TRBV12-3/TRBV12-4
CDR3aa: CASSLRPGLAGRTDTQYF
CDR3nt: TGTGCCAGCAGTTTACGCCCCGGGCTAGCGGGGCGCACAGATACGCAGTATTTT

j_gene: TRBJ1-1
abundance: NA
d_gene: NA
v_gene: TRBV5-6
CDR3aa: CASSLDPDMNTEAFF
CDR3nt: TGTGCCAGCAGCTTGGATCCGGACATGAACACTGAAGCTTTCTTT

j_gene: TRBJ1-1
abundance: NA
d_gene: TRBD1
v_gene: TRBV29-1
CDR3aa: CSVGVDRGDTEAFF
CDR3nt: TGCAGCGTTGGGGTAGACAGGGGGGACACTGAAGCTTTCTTT

j_gene: TRBJ2-1
abundance: few
d_gene: NA
v_gene: TRBV12-3/TRBV12-4
CDR3aa: CASSTLVGREQFF
CDR3nt: TGTGCCAGCAGTACATTGGTCGGCAGGGAGCAGTTCTTC

j_gene: TRBJ2-1
abundance: many
d_gene: NA
v_gene: TRBV19
CDR3aa: CASSFPTGYNEQFF
CDR3nt: TGTGCCAGTAGTTTCCCGACGGGCTACAATGAGCAGTTCTTC

j_gene: TRBJ1-1
abundance: NA
d_gene: NA
v_gene: TRBV7-6
CDR3aa: CASSLAGAGGTEAFF
CDR3nt: TGTGCCAGCAGCTTAGCAGGGGCGGGGGGCACTGAAGCTTTCTTT

j_gene: TRBJ1-2
abundance: NA
d_gene: NA
v_gene: TRBV27
CDR3aa: CASSRTANYGYTF
CDR3nt: TGTGCCAGCAGCAGGACAGCTAACTATGGCTACACCTTC

j_gene: TRBJ2-7
abundance: NA
d_gene: TRBD2
v_gene: TRBV7-6
CDR3aa: CASSTRTSGRYEQYF
CDR3nt: TGTGCCAGCAGCACCAGGACTAGCGGGAGGTACGAGCAGTACTTC

j_gene: TRBJ1-1
abundance: many
d_gene: NA
v_gene: TRBV6-5
CDR3aa: CASSRRTSLNTEAFF
CDR3nt: TGTGCCAGCAGTAGACGCACATCACTGAACACTGAAGCTTTCTTT

j_gene: TRBJ1-4
abundance: few
d_gene: NA
v_gene: TRBV20-1
CDR3aa: CSARDRVNEKLFF
CDR3nt: TGCAGTGCTAGAGACAGGGTGAATGAAAAACTGTTTTTT

j_gene: TRBJ1-2
abundance: many
d_gene: NA
v_gene: TRBV20-1
CDR3aa: CSASPMDNYGYTF
CDR3nt: TGCAGTGCTAGTCCGATGGATAACTATGGCTACACCTTC

j_gene: TRBJ1-5
abundance: many
d_gene: TRBD1
v_gene: TRBV28
CDR3aa: CASSSLQGDQPQHF
CDR3nt: TGTGCCAGCAGTTCCCTACAGGGGGACCAGCCCCAGCATTTT

j_gene: TRBJ2-3
abundance: few
d_gene: NA
v_gene: TRBV5-1
CDR3aa: CASSRGATSGTDTQYF
CDR3nt: TGCGCCAGCAGCCGGGGGGCTACCTCTGGCACAGATACGCAGTATTTT

j_gene: TRBJ1-5
abundance: few
d_gene: NA
v_gene: TRBV3-1
CDR3aa: CASSSGGVGNQPQHF
CDR3nt: TGTGCCAGCAGCTCCGGTGGGGTTGGCAATCAGCCCCAGCATTTT

j_gene: TRBJ2-3
abundance: NA
d_gene: TRBD2
v_gene: TRBV13
CDR3aa: CASSLYRRASGRSHTDTQYF
CDR3nt: TGTGCCAGCAGCTTATATCGGCGGGCTAGCGGGAGGTCACACACAGATACGCAGTATTTT

j_gene: TRBJ2-5
abundance: many
d_gene: TRBD2
v_gene: TRBV9
CDR3aa: CASSPGTSGGKETQYF
CDR3nt: TGTGCCAGCAGCCCAGGGACTAGCGGGGGGAAGGAGACCCAGTACTTC

j_gene: TRBJ2-3
abundance: few
d_gene: NA
v_gene: TRBV23-1
CDR3aa: CASGVGWQGPDTQYF
CDR3nt: TGCGCCAGCGGGGTCGGATGGCAGGGACCAGATACGCAGTATTTT

j_gene: TRBJ2-3
abundance: many
d_gene: TRBD1
v_gene: TRBV12-3/TRBV12-4
CDR3aa: CASNGQGARNTQYF
CDR3nt: TGTGCCAGCAACGGACAGGGGGCTCGGAATACGCAGTATTTT

j_gene: TRBJ2-7
abundance: NA
d_gene: TRBD2
v_gene: TRBV6-2/TRBV6-3
CDR3aa: CASSSRREFDSREQYF
CDR3nt: TGTGCCAGCAGTTCCCGGCGGGAGTTTGATTCACGCGAGCAGTACTTC

j_gene: TRBJ2-7
abundance: many
d_gene: NA
v_gene: TRBV7-9
CDR3aa: CASSRFSYEQYF
CDR3nt: TGTGCCAGCAGCCGGTTCTCCTACGAGCAGTACTTC

j_gene: TRBJ2-2
abundance: many
d_gene: NA
v_gene: TRBV7-6
CDR3aa: CASSLSDGGELFF
CDR3nt: TGTGCCAGCAGCTTAAGTGACGGCGGGGAGCTGTTTTTT

j_gene: TRBJ1-1
abundance: few
d_gene: TRBD1
v_gene: TRBV6-2/TRBV6-3
CDR3aa: CASSYSGQGGEAFF
CDR3nt: TGTGCCAGCAGTTACTCCGGACAGGGAGGTGAAGCTTTCTTT

j_gene: TRBJ1-4
abundance: many
d_gene: TRBD1
v_gene: TRBV11-2
CDR3aa: CASSLFADRGEKLFF
CDR3nt: TGTGCCAGCAGCTTATTCGCCGACAGGGGGGAAAAACTGTTTTTT

j_gene: TRBJ2-1
abundance: NA
d_gene: TRBD1
v_gene: TRBV20-1
CDR3aa: CSARASGQAVNEQFF
CDR3nt: TGCAGTGCCAGGGCGTCGGGACAGGCAGTCAATGAGCAGTTCTTC

j_gene: TRBJ1-2
abundance: NA
d_gene: NA
v_gene: TRBV12-3/TRBV12-4
CDR3aa: CASIPTGSYGYTF
CDR3nt: TGTGCCAGCATCCCGACGGGGAGCTATGGCTACACCTTC

j_gene: TRBJ1-1
abundance: many
d_gene: TRBD1
v_gene: TRBV29-1
CDR3aa: CSVEIQGMNTEAFF
CDR3nt: TGCAGCGTTGAGATACAGGGGATGAACACTGAAGCTTTCTTT

j_gene: TRBJ1-2
abundance: many
d_gene: NA
v_gene: TRBV25-1
CDR3aa: CASSPHGTPYGYTF
CDR3nt: TGTGCCAGCAGTCCACACGGGACACCCTATGGCTACACCTTC

j_gene: TRBJ1-1
abundance: few
d_gene: NA
v_gene: TRBV5-6
CDR3aa: CASSLGGYEAFF
CDR3nt: TGTGCCAGCAGCTTAGGGGGATACGAAGCTTTCTTT

j_gene: TRBJ1-1
abundance: many
d_gene: NA
v_gene: TRBV27
CDR3aa: CASSSYRTMNTEAFF
CDR3nt: TGTGCCAGCAGTTCATACAGGACTATGAACACTGAAGCTTTCTTT

j_gene: TRBJ2-5
abundance: many
d_gene: TRBD1
v_gene: TRBV12-3/TRBV12-4
CDR3aa: CASSPGQEETQYF
CDR3nt: TGTGCCAGCAGTCCTGGACAGGAAGAGACCCAGTACTTC

j_gene: TRBJ1-2
abundance: NA
d_gene: TRBD1
v_gene: TRBV3-1
CDR3aa: CASSVGQTNYGYTF
CDR3nt: TGTGCCAGCAGTGTGGGACAGACTAACTATGGCTACACCTTC

j_gene: TRBJ2-7
abundance: NA
d_gene: NA
v_gene: TRBV12-3/TRBV12-4
CDR3aa: CASTVPGRPYEQYF
CDR3nt: TGTGCCAGCACCGTACCGGGACGGCCCTACGAGCAGTACTTC

j_gene: TRBJ2-3
abundance: few
d_gene: NA
v_gene: TRBV5-1
CDR3aa: CASTGTTDTQYF
CDR3nt: TGCGCCAGCACGGGGACCACAGATACGCAGTATTTT

j_gene: TRBJ1-1
abundance: many
d_gene: TRBD1
v_gene: TRBV12-3/TRBV12-4
CDR3aa: CASSTGGTGVRTEAFF
CDR3nt: TGTGCCAGCAGTACCGGGGGAACAGGGGTTAGGACTGAAGCTTTCTTT

j_gene: TRBJ1-2
abundance: many
d_gene: NA
v_gene: TRBV29-1
CDR3aa: CSVGVTHYGYTF
CDR3nt: TGCAGCGTTGGGGTAACACACTATGGCTACACCTTC

j_gene: TRBJ2-7
abundance: many
d_gene: NA
v_gene: TRBV20-1
CDR3aa: CSAPRAGKDYEQYF
CDR3nt: TGCAGTGCCCCCCGGGCCGGCAAGGACTACGAGCAGTACTTC

j_gene: TRBJ1-1
abundance: NA
d_gene: NA
v_gene: TRBV12-5
CDR3aa: CASGLVNTEAFF
CDR3nt: TGTGCTAGTGGTTTGGTGAACACTGAAGCTTTCTTT

j_gene: TRBJ1-6
abundance: few
d_gene: NA
v_gene: TRBV10-3
CDR3aa: CAISESAGDISPLHF
CDR3nt: TGTGCCATCAGTGAGTCGGCAGGGGACATTTCACCCCTCCACTTT

j_gene: TRBJ2-7
abundance: NA
d_gene: TRBD1
v_gene: TRBV5-1
CDR3aa: CASSFRGQYEQYF
CDR3nt: TGCGCCAGCAGCTTCAGGGGGCAGTACGAGCAGTACTTC

j_gene: TRBJ2-4
abundance: NA
d_gene: NA
v_gene: TRBV23-1
CDR3aa: CASNRGLAAKNIQYF
CDR3nt: TGCGCCAGCAACCGCGGTTTAGCGGCCAAAAACATTCAGTACTTC

j_gene: TRBJ1-1
abundance: many
d_gene: TRBD1
v_gene: TRBV29-1
CDR3aa: CSVRTGSMLSSEAFF
CDR3nt: TGCAGCGTTAGGACAGGGTCGATGTTAAGCTCTGAAGCTTTCTTT

j_gene: TRBJ2-3
abundance: NA
d_gene: TRBD2
v_gene: TRBV20-1
CDR3aa: CSARDLERGGTTDTQYF
CDR3nt: TGCAGTGCTAGAGATTTGGAGCGGGGTGGGACCACAGATACGCAGTATTTT

j_gene: TRBJ1-2
abundance: NA
d_gene: NA
v_gene: TRBV7-6
CDR3aa: CASSQSPARGRGGYTF
CDR3nt: TGTGCCAGCAGCCAGTCTCCGGCAAGGGGTCGAGGTGGCTACACCTTC

j_gene: TRBJ2-3
abundance: many
d_gene: NA
v_gene: TRBV12-3/TRBV12-4
CDR3aa: CASSPGRTDTQYF
CDR3nt: TGTGCCAGCAGCCCGGGGCGCACAGATACGCAGTATTTT

j_gene: TRBJ2-7
abundance: NA
d_gene: NA
v_gene: TRBV18
CDR3aa: CASSSNDGSSYEQYF
CDR3nt: TGTGCCAGCTCATCAAACGACGGAAGCTCCTACGAGCAGTACTTC